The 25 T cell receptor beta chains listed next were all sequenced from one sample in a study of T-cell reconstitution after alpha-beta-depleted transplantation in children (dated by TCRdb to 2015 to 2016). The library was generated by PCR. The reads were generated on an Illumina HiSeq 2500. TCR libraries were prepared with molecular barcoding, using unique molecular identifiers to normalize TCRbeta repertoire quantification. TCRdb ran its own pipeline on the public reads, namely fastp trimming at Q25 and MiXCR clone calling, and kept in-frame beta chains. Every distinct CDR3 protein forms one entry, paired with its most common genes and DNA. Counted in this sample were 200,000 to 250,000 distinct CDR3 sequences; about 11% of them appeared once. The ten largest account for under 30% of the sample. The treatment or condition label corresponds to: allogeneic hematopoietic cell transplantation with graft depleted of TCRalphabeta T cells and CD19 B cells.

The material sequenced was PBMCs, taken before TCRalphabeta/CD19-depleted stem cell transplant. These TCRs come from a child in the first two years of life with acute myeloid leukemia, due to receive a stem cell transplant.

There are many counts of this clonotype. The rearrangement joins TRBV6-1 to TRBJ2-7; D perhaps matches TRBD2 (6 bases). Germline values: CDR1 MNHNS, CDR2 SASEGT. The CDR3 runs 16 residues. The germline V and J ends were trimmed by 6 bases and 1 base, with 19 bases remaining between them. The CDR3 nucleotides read TGTGCCAGCAGGGATCATAGCGGAGGAATTTCCTACGAGCAGTACTTC. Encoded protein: CASRDHSGGISYEQYF.

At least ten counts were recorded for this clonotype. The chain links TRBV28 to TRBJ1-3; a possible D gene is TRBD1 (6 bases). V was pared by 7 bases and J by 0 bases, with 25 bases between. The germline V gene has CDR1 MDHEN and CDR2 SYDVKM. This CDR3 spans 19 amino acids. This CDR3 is CASIPTGLRPFLSGNTIYF. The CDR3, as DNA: TGTGCCAGCATCCCCACAGGGCTAAGACCTTTTCTCTCTGGAAACACCATATATTTT.

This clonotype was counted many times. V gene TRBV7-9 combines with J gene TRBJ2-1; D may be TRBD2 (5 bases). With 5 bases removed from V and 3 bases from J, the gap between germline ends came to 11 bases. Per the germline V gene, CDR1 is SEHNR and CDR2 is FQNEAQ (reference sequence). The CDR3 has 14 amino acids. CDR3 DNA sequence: TGTGCCAGCAGCGCTAGCAGCCGCTACAATGAGCAGTTCTTC. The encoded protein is CASSASSRYNEQFF.

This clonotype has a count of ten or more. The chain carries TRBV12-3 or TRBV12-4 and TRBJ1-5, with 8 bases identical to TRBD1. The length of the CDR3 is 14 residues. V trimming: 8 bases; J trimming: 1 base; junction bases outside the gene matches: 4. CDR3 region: CASQGARSNQPQHF. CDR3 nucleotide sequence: TGTGCCAGCCAGGGGGCGAGAAGCAATCAGCCCCAGCATTTT.

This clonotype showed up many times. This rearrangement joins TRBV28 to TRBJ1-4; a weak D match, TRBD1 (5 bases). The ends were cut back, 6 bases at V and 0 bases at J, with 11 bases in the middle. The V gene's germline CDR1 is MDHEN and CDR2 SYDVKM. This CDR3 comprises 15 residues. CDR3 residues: CASRGTVATNEKLFF. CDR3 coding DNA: TGTGCCAGCAGAGGGACGGTCGCAACTAATGAAAAACTGTTTTTT.

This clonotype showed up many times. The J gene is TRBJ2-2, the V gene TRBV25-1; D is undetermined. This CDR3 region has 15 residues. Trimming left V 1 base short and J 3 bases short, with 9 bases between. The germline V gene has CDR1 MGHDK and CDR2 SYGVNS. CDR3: CASSESRDYTGELFF. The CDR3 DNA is TGTGCCAGCAGTGAATCTAGGGATTACACCGGGGAGCTGTTTTTT.

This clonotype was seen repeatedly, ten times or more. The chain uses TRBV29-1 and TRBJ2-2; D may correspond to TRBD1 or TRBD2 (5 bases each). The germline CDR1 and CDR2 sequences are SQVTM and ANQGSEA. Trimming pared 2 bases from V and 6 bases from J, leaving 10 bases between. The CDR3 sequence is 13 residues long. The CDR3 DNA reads TGCAGCGTTGAACCGGGACGACCCGGGGAGCTGTTTTTT. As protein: CSVEPGRPGELFF.

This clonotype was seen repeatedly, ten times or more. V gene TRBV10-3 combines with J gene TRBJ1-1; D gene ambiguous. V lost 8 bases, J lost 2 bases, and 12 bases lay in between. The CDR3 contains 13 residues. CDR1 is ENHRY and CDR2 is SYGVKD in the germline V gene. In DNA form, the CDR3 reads TGTGCCATCGGTGGTCTAGCCAACACTGAAGCTTTCTTT. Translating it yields CAIGGLANTEAFF.

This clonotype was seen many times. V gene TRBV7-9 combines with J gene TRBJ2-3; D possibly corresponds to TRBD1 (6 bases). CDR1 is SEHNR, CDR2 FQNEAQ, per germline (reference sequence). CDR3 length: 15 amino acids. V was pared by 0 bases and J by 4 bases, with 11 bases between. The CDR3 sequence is CASSLASGDSDTQYF. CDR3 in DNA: TGTGCCAGCAGCTTAGCGTCAGGGGATTCAGATACGCAGTATTTT. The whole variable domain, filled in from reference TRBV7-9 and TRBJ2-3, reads DTGVSQNPRHKITKRGQNVTFRCDPISEHNRLYWYRQTLGQGPEFLTYFQNEAQLEKSRLLSDRFSAERPKGSFSTLEIQRTEQGDSAMYLCASSLASGDSDTQYFGPGTRLTVL.

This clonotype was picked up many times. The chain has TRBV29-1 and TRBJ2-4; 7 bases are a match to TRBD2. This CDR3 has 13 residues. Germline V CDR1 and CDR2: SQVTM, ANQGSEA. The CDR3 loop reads CSHEGGNKNIQYF. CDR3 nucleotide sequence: TGCAGTCACGAGGGAGGGAATAAGAACATTCAGTACTTC.

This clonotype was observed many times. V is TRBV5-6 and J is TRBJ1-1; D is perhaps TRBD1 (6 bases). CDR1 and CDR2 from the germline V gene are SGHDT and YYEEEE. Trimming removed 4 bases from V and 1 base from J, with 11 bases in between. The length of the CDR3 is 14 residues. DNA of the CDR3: TGTGCCAGCAGCACAGGGAAAGGGAACACTGAAGCTTTCTTT. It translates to CASSTGKGNTEAFF.

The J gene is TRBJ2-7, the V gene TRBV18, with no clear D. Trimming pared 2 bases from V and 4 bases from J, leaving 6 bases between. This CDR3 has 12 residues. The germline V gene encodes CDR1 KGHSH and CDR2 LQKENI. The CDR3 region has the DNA TGTGCCAGCTCACCAAACAGATACGAGCAGTACTTC. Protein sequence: CASSPNRYEQYF.

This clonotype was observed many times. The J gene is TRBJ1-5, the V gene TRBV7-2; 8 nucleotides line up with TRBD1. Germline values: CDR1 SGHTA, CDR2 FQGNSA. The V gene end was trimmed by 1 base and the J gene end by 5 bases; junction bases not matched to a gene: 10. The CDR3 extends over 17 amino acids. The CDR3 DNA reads TGTGCCAGCAGCTTAGTGGGAACGGGACAGGTCGATCAGCCCCAGCATTTT. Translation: CASSLVGTGQVDQPQHF. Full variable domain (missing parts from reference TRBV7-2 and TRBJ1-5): GAGVSQSPSNKVTEKGKDVELRCDPISGHTALYWYRQSLGQGLEFLIYFQGNSAPDKSGLPSDRFSAERTGGSVSTLTIQRTQQEDSAVYLCASSLVGTGQVDQPQHFGDGTRLSIL.

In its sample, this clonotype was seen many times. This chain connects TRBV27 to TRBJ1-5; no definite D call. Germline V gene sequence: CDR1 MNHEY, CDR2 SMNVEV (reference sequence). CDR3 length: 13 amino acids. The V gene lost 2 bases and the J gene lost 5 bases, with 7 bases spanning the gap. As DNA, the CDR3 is TGTGCCAGCAGTTTAATTGCGGATCAGCCCCAGCATTTT. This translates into CASSLIADQPQHF.

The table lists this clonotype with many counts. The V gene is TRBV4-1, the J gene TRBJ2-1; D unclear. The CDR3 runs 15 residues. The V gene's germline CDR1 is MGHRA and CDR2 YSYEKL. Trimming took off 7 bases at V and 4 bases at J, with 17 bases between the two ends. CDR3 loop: CASTLTQSAYNEQFF. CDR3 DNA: TGCGCCAGCACGCTCACCCAGTCCGCTTACAATGAGCAGTTCTTC.

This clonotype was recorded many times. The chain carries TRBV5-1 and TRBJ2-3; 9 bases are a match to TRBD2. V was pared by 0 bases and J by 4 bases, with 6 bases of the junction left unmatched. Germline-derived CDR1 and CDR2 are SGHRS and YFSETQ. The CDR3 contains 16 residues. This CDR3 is CASSLASGMVADTQYF. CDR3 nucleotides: TGCGCCAGCAGCTTGGCTAGCGGGATGGTAGCAGATACGCAGTATTTT.

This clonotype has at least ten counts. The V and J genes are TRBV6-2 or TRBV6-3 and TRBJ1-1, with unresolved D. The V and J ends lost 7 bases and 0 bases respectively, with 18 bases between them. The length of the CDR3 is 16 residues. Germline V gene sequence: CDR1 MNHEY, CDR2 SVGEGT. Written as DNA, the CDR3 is TGTGCCAGCACCCCTTGGGAGGGCCTCATGAACACTGAAGCTTTCTTT. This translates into CASTPWEGLMNTEAFF.

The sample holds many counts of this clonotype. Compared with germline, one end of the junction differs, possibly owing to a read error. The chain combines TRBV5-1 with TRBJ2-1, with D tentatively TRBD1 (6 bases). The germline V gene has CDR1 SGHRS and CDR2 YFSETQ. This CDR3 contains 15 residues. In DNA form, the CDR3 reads TGTGCCAGCAGCTTGGGGCAGGGGTCCTACAATGAGCAGTTCTTC. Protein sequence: CASSLGQGSYNEQFF. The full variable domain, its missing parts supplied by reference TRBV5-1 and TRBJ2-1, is KAGVTQTPRYLIKTRGQQVTLSCSPISGHRSVSWYQQTPGQGLQFLFEYFSETQRNKGNFPGRFSGRQFSNSRSEMNVSTLELGDSALYLCASSLGQGSYNEQFFGPGTRLTVL.

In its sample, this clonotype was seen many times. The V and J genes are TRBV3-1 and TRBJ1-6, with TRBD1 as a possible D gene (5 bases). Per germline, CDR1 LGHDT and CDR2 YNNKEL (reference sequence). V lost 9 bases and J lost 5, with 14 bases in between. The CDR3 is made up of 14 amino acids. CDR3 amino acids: CASRGGTDNSPLHF. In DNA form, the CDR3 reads TGTGCCAGTCGGGGAGGGACGGATAATTCACCCCTCCACTTT.

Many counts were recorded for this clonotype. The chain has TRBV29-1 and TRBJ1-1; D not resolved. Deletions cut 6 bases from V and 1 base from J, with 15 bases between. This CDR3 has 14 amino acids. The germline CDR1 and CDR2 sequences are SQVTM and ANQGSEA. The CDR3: CSVLVAYQNTEAFF. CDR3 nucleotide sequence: TGCAGCGTCTTGGTAGCCTACCAGAACACTGAAGCTTTCTTT.

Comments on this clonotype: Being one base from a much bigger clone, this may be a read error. The CDR3 sequence: CASSSNRGGTYNEHFF. The CDR3 DNA follows: TGTGCCAGCAGTTCCAACAGGGGAGGAACCTACAATGAGCATTTCTTC. The chain carries TRBV7-2 and TRBJ2-1; a weak D match, TRBD1 (7 bases). CDR3 length equals 16 residues. Germline values: CDR1 SGHTA, CDR2 FQGNSA. Full variable domain (outside the CDR3, taken from reference TRBV7-2 and TRBJ2-1): GAGVSQSPSNKVTEKGKDVELRCDPISGHTALYWYRQSLGQGLEFLIYFQGNSAPDKSGLPSDRFSAERTGGSVSTLTIQRTQQEDSAVYLCASSSNRGGTYNEHFFGPGTRLTVL.

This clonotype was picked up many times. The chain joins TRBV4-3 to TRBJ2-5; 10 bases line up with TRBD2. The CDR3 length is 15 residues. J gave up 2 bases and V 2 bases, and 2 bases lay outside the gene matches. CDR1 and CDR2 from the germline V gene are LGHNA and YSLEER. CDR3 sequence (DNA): TGCGCCAGCAGCCAAATGGGACTAGCGCAAGAGACCCAGTACTTC. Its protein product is CASSQMGLAQETQYF.

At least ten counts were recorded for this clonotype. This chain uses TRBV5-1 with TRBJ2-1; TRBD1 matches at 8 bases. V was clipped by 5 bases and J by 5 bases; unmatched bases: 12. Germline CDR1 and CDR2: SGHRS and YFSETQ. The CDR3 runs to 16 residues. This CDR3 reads CASSLLGTGNNNEQFF. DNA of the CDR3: TGCGCCAGCAGTCTCCTCGGGACAGGAAATAACAATGAGCAGTTCTTC.

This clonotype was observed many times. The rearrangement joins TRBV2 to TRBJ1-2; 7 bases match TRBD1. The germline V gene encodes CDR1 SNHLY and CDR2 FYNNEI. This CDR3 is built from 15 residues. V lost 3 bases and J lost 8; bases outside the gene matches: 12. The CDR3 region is CASSDQTHRGSGYTF. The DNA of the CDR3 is TGTGCCAGCAGTGACCAAACTCACAGGGGAAGCGGCTACACCTTC. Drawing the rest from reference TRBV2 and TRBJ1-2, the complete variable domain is EPEVTQTPSHQVTQMGQEVILRCVPISNHLYFYWYRQILGQKVEFLVSFYNNEISEKSEIFDDQFSVERPDGSNFTLKIRSTKLEDSAMYFCASSDQTHRGSGYTFGSGTRLTVV.

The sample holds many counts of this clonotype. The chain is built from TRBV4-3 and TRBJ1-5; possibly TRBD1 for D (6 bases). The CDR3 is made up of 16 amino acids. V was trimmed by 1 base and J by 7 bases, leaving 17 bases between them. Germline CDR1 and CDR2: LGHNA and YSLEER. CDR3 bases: TGCGCCAGCAGCCAAGTCTTCAACAGGGCACAGCAGCCCCAGCATTTT. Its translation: CASSQVFNRAQQPQHF.